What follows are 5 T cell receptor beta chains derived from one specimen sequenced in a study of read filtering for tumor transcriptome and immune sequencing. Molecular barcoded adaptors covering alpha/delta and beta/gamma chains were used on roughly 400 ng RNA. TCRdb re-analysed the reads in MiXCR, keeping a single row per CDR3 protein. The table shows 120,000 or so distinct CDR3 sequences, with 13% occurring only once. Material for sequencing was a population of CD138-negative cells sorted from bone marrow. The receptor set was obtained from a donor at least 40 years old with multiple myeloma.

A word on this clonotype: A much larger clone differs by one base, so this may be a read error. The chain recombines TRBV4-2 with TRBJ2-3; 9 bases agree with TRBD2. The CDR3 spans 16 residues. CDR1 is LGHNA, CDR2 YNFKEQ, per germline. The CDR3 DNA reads TGTGCCTGCAGCCAGACTAGCGGTCCTAGCACAGATACGCAGTATTTT. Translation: CACSQTSGPSTDTQYF.

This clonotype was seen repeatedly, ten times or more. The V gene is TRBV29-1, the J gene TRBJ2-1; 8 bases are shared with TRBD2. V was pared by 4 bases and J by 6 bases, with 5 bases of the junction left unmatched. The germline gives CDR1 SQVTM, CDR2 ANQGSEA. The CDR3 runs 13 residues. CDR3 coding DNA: TGCAGCGTTGCCGGGGGGGCCGTCAATGAGCAGTTCTTC. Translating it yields CSVAGGAVNEQFF.

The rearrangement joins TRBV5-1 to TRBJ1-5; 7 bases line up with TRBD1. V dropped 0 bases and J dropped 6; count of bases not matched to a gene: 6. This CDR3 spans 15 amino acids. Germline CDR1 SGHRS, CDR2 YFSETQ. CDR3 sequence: CASSLGQGGFQPQHF. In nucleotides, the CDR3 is TGCGCCAGCAGCTTGGGACAGGGCGGGTTTCAGCCCCAGCATTTT.

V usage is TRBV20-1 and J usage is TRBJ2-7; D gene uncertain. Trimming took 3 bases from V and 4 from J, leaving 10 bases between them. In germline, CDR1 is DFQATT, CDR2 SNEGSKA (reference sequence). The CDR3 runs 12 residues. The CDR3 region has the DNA TGCAGTGCTAGCAGGTTGGATTACGAGCAGTACTTC. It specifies CSASRLDYEQYF.

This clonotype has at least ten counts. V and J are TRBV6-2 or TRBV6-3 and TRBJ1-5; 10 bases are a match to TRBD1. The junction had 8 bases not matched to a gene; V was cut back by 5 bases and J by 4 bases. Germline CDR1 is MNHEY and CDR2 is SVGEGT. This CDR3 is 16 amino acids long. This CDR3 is CASSPPRDRGNQPQHF. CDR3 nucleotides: TGTGCCAGCAGTCCACCCCGGGACAGGGGTAATCAGCCCCAGCATTTT.